Listed here are 5 T cell receptor beta chains from one sample, sequenced in a study of T cell responses to AZD1222 COVID-19 vaccine. TCRdb keeps only in-frame clones here, not all; method: immunoSEQ multiplex PCR. The sample holds fewer than 150,000 clones, around 89% seen once. The specimen was peripheral blood, collected 28 days after the second AZD1222 dose. These receptors all come from an adult who received the AZD1222 COVID-19 vaccine.

The CDR3 loop is CSVDKRSCYTF. The DNA for the CDR3 is TGCAGCGTTGATAAACGGTCATGCTACACCTTC. The rearrangement links TRBV29-1 to TRBJ1-2; D is uncertain. V was clipped by 3 bases and J by 9 bases, with 11 bases between them. The CDR3 sequence is 11 residues long. The germline V gene has CDR1 SQVTM and CDR2 ANQGSEA.

The chain is built from TRBV6-5 and TRBJ1-2; 9 bases match TRBD1. The germline V gene has CDR1 MNHEY and CDR2 SVGAGI. J gave up 4 bases and V 4 bases, and 10 bases lay outside the gene matches. The CDR3 loop spans 16 amino acids. The CDR3 DNA reads TGTGCCAGCAGTTCCTCCGGGACAGGGAAGGGCTATGGCTACACCTTC. This encodes CASSSSGTGKGYGYTF.

V is TRBV30 and J is TRBJ2-5; 11 nucleotides line up with TRBD2. Trimming removed 2 bases from V and 5 bases from J; junction bases left unmatched: 4. This CDR3 spans 14 amino acids. The germline CDR1 and CDR2 sequences are GTSNPN and SVGIG (reference sequence). The CDR3 region is CAWSRVAGGETQYF. The CDR3 DNA reads TGTGCCTGGAGTCGGGTAGCGGGGGGGGAGACCCAGTACTTC.

This chain links TRBV5-1 with TRBJ1-1; 7 nucleotides agree with TRBD1. Looked up from germline, CDR1 is SGHRS and CDR2 is YFSETQ. Trimming took 4 bases from V and 1 from J; bases not matched to a gene: 4. The CDR3 loop spans 14 amino acids. The CDR3 protein is CASSPHRGNTEAFF. In DNA, the CDR3 is TGCGCCAGCAGCCCCCACAGGGGGAACACTGAAGCTTTCTTT.

This chain joins TRBV3-1 (or the pseudogene TRBV3-2) and TRBJ1-4, with 7 bases identical to TRBD1. CDR1 is LGHDT, CDR2 YNNKEL, per germline (reference sequence). The CDR3 is 15 residues long. V lost 5 bases to trimming and J lost 5 bases; unmatched junction nucleotides: 8. The CDR3 nucleotides read TGTGCCAGCAGCGGACGCGGGACAGTAAATGAAAAACTGTTTTTT. Translation gives CASSGRGTVNEKLFF.